This is a list of T cell receptor beta chains from one sample in a study of T-cell reconstitution after alpha-beta-depleted transplantation in children. TCRdb redid the calling of the PCR reads with MiXCR, one entry per CDR3 protein. This table holds hundreds of thousands of distinct CDR3 sequences, about 23% found once. The specimen was PBMCs, mostly from graft donor cells, collected 360 days after TCRalphabeta/CD19-depleted stem cell transplant. The source is a boy under two years old who had a stem cell transplant for acute myeloid leukemia, so the T cells may come from the graft donor. CDR3s include the opening cysteine and the closing phenylalanine or tryptophan. The D gene is left open where the match is weak. Not every row has a clone size; where given, it reads once, few, many or a size class.

TRBV10-3	-	TRBJ1-2	12	few	TGTGCCACGATGAGAGCTAACTATGGCTACACCTTC	CATMRANYGYTF
TRBV6-4	TRBD1	TRBJ1-6	15	many	TGTGCCAGCAGTGAGATGCAGGGGGCGAATTCACCCCTCCACTTT	CASSEMQGANSPLHF
TRBV29-1	-	TRBJ1-2	12	many	TGCAGCGTTGAGGAGGGGAACTATGGCTACACCTTC	CSVEEGNYGYTF
TRBV12-3/TRBV12-4	-	TRBJ2-7	14	-	TGTGCCAGCAGCCCCGCCGGGGTGATCTACGAGCAGTACTTC	CASSPAGVIYEQYF
TRBV12-3/TRBV12-4	-	TRBJ1-1	11	-	TGTGCCAGCAGCCCGGGGGACCAAGCTTTCTTT	CASSPGDQAFF
TRBV27	-	TRBJ2-3	13	few	TGTGCCAGCAGACTTATTAGCACAGATACGCAGTATTTT	CASRLISTDTQYF
TRBV12-3/TRBV12-4	TRBD2	TRBJ2-1	14	-	TGTGCCACTAGGGTGGGCGGGAGTTACAATGAGCAGTTCTTC	CATRVGGSYNEQFF
TRBV12-3/TRBV12-4	-	TRBJ2-1	11	-	TGTGCCAGCACCCTCGTGGGTGAGCAGTTCTTC	CASTLVGEQFF
TRBV7-2	TRBD1	TRBJ2-1	15	many	TGTGCCAGCAGCTGGTATCCAGGGGGCTACAATGAGCAGTTCTTC	CASSWYPGGYNEQFF
TRBV9	-	TRBJ2-3	16	many	TGTGCCAGCAGCGCCCATGGACGGGTAGGGACAGATACGCAGTATTTT	CASSAHGRVGTDTQYF
TRBV12-3/TRBV12-4	-	TRBJ1-2	12	many	TGTGCCAGCCTCGGACAGTCTTATGGCTACACCTTC	CASLGQSYGYTF
TRBV6-1	-	TRBJ1-2	16	many	TGTGCCAGCAGCCCCCTCACTATGGGGGCGGGCTATGGCTACACCTTC	CASSPLTMGAGYGYTF
TRBV20-1	-	TRBJ2-1	15	many	TGCAGTGCTTCCCCGACACACTACTCCTACAATGAGCAGTTCTTC	CSASPTHYSYNEQFF
TRBV7-9	-	TRBJ1-6	13	-	TGTGCCAGCAGCTCCCCTTCACAGGGCCCCCTCCACTTT	CASSSPSQGPLHF
TRBV21-1	-	TRBJ2-5	14	-	TGTGCCAGCAGCTGGATTGACAGGCCGGAGACCCAGTACTTC	CASSWIDRPETQYF
TRBV12-3/TRBV12-4	-	TRBJ1-2	15	few	TGTGCCAGCAGTTTAGTGGATAGAACACCTTATGGCTACACCTTC	CASSLVDRTPYGYTF
TRBV6-5	-	TRBJ1-2	16	few	TGTGCCAGCAGTTACACGGCAGCCTTAGCTAACTATGGCTACACCTTC	CASSYTAALANYGYTF
TRBV7-6	-	TRBJ1-1	16	many	TGTGCCAGCAGCTTGATGACAGCAACTACTAACACTGAAGCTTTCTTT	CASSLMTATTNTEAFF
TRBV6-5	-	TRBJ2-2	15	few	TGTGCCAGCAGTCACACTTACACTAACACCGGGGAGCTGTTTTTT	CASSHTYTNTGELFF
TRBV30	-	TRBJ1-1	14	-	TGTGCCTGGAACCGCCAGACCATGAACACTGAAGCTTTCTTT	CAWNRQTMNTEAFF
TRBV5-1	-	TRBJ2-5	15	-	TGCGCCAGCAGCTTGGACCCAGGGTTGAAAGAGACCCAGTACTTC	CASSLDPGLKETQYF
TRBV2	TRBD2	TRBJ2-3	15	once	TGTGCCAGCAGACCCTTAGCGGGGGTTCTTGGTACGCAGTATTTT	CASRPLAGVLGTQYF
TRBV7-9	TRBD2	TRBJ2-1	16	many	TGTGCCAGCAGCCCGGGACTAGCGGGGGCCGTAAATGAGCAGTTCTTC	CASSPGLAGAVNEQFF
TRBV6-1	TRBD1	TRBJ1-4	18	-	TGTGCCAGCAGCTTCCTGACAGGGCCCCTTGCAACTAATGAAAAACTGTTTTTT	CASSFLTGPLATNEKLFF
TRBV29-1	TRBD2	TRBJ2-1	13	many	TGCAGCGCCGGGGGGGAGGGTTGGTATGAGCAGTTCTTC	CSAGGEGWYEQFF
TRBV20-1	-	TRBJ1-1	12	-	TGCAGTGCTCCGAGCAGGGGCACTGAAGCTTTCTTT	CSAPSRGTEAFF
TRBV20-1	-	TRBJ2-4	12	-	TGCAGTGCTATCGGGATGGAAAACATTCAGTACTTC	CSAIGMENIQYF
TRBV20-1	TRBD2	TRBJ2-1	16	-	TGCAGTGCTAGAGAAACTAGCGGGTATCGGTGGAATGAGCAGTTCTTC	CSARETSGYRWNEQFF
TRBV10-3	-	TRBJ1-1	11	many	TGTGCCATCAGTGAGGGGACAGAAGCTTTCTTT	CAISEGTEAFF
TRBV24-1	-	TRBJ2-4	15	many	TGTGCCACCAGTGACCCTCGGGGCAGCAAAAACATTCAGTACTTC	CATSDPRGSKNIQYF
TRBV3-1	-	TRBJ2-4	15	many	TGTGCCAGCAGCCAAGGTTTAGCAGGGGAAAACATTCAGTACTTC	CASSQGLAGENIQYF
TRBV20-1	-	TRBJ2-5	13	few	TGCAGTGCTAGAGTCACTCCAGGGGCGGCGGTTAACTTC	CSARVTPGAAVNF
TRBV7-2	-	TRBJ1-4	16	-	TGTGCCAGCAGCCCTCTTGGATCCTCAACTAATGAAAAACTGTTTTTT	CASSPLGSSTNEKLFF
TRBV23-1	TRBD1	TRBJ2-7	16	few	TGCGCCAGCAGTCTCGACAGGGTTTGCATATGGTACGAGCAGTACTTC	CASSLDRVCIWYEQYF
TRBV12-3/TRBV12-4	-	TRBJ2-4	16	few	TGTGCCAGCAGTTTAGTTTCGAGTCAGGGGCGAAACATTCAGTACTTC	CASSLVSSQGRNIQYF
TRBV10-3	TRBD1	TRBJ2-3	14	-	TGTGCCATCAGTGAGGGACAGGGTTCAGATACGCAGTATTTT	CAISEGQGSDTQYF
TRBV28	-	TRBJ2-7	13	-	TGTGCCAGCAGGGTCAGGGGCTCCTACGAGCAGTACTTC	CASRVRGSYEQYF
TRBV12-3/TRBV12-4	-	TRBJ2-2	13	few	TGTGCCAGCAGTTTCCTCAGGGGCGGGGAGCTGTTTTTT	CASSFLRGGELFF
TRBV20-1	-	TRBJ1-5	13	many	TGCAGTGCTAGGGCCCCAGGGACTCAGCCCCAGCATTTT	CSARAPGTQPQHF
TRBV12-5	-	TRBJ2-1	14	-	TGTGCTAGTGGTTTGCCCCCGACAGACAGTGAGCAGTTCTTC	CASGLPPTDSEQFF
TRBV4-1	-	TRBJ1-1	13	-	TGCGCCAGCAGCCACCTAACCTCGTTCGGGGCTTTCTTT	CASSHLTSFGAFF
TRBV27	-	TRBJ1-5	15	many	TGTGCCAGCAGCAAGAAGGTAGGGGTTAGACAGCCCCAGCATTTT	CASSKKVGVRQPQHF
TRBV28	TRBD2	TRBJ2-2	18	-	TGTGCCAGCAGTCTTAGCGGGGGGGCAGCCCGAGGCACCGGGGAGCTGTTTTTT	CASSLSGGAARGTGELFF
TRBV6-2/TRBV6-3	-	TRBJ2-1	15	many	TGTGCCAGCAGTCCCCCCCCGGCCTATAACAATGAGCAGTTCTTC	CASSPPPAYNNEQFF
TRBV12-3/TRBV12-4	-	TRBJ2-1	15	many	TGTGCCAGCAGTCTAGGGGGGGCCGCGTACAATGAGCAGTTCTTC	CASSLGGAAYNEQFF
TRBV20-1	-	TRBJ2-2	15	few	TGCAGTGCTAGAGATGGGGCAGCGAACACCGGGGAGCTGTTTTTT	CSARDGAANTGELFF
TRBV29-1	TRBD1	TRBJ2-7	13	many	TGCAGCGGGACCCCGACAGGGAGCAACGAGCAGTACTTC	CSGTPTGSNEQYF
TRBV5-1	-	TRBJ2-2	14	-	TGCGCCAGCAGCTTGTACGGAGGCACCGGGGAGCTGTTTTTT	CASSLYGGTGELFF
TRBV10-3	-	TRBJ2-3	14	few	TGTGCCAACTCACTGGACCCTAGCACAGATACGCAGTATTTT	CANSLDPSTDTQYF
TRBV3-1	-	TRBJ1-2	12	-	TGTGCCAGCAGCCAAGGGGGAGCCGGCTACACCTTC	CASSQGGAGYTF
TRBV12-3/TRBV12-4	TRBD1	TRBJ2-1	15	-	TGTGCCAGCAGTTTTATCCGGGACAGGGTATATGAGCAGTTCTTC	CASSFIRDRVYEQFF
TRBV2	-	TRBJ2-7	14	few	TGTGCCAGCACCTTAAATCAGGGGGGCTACCAGCAGTACTTC	CASTLNQGGYQQYF
TRBV27	-	TRBJ2-5	16	-	TGTGCCAGCATTCAACCCGAGACAGGACCCCAAGAGACCCAGTACTTC	CASIQPETGPQETQYF